The rows below give T cell receptor beta chains drawn from one sample of a study of OX40 agonist ivuxolimab in advanced cancers. Data came from immunoSEQ multiplex PCR; TCRdb stores just in-frame clones and leaves some out. The table has roughly 66,000 clones, about 90% seen once. The sequences come from CD4+ or CD8+ T cells sorted from blood, collected in a trial of the OX40 agonist ivuxolimab. These receptors were collected from an adult with an advanced solid tumor such as melanoma, head and neck, liver or kidney cancer. Each CDR3 is given with its conserved first and last residue. Part of the rows lack a size; the others show once, few, many or a class for expanded clones.

length,size,J,V,CDR3
15,.,TRBJ1-2,TRBV7-2,CASSLSGGANYGYTF
14,.,TRBJ2-1,TRBV30,CAWRDLGSYNEQFF
16,.,TRBJ2-2,TRBV9,CASSVGAGANTGELFF
16,.,TRBJ1-2,TRBV7-8,CASSPGTGGVNYGYTF
12,.,TRBJ2-5,TRBV6-6,CASSYGVETQYF
15,few,TRBJ2-7,TRBV6-5,CASSPAGFSSYEQYF
11,.,TRBJ1-2,TRBV7-9,CASSSEGGYTF
15,once,TRBJ2-2,TRBV2,CASSPGTLGTGELFF
17,.,TRBJ2-1,TRBV19,CASSTRQAENPYNEQFF
15,.,TRBJ2-3,TRBV18,CASSPDRGRTDTQYF
17,.,TRBJ2-1,TRBV2,CASSEARASGRANEQFF